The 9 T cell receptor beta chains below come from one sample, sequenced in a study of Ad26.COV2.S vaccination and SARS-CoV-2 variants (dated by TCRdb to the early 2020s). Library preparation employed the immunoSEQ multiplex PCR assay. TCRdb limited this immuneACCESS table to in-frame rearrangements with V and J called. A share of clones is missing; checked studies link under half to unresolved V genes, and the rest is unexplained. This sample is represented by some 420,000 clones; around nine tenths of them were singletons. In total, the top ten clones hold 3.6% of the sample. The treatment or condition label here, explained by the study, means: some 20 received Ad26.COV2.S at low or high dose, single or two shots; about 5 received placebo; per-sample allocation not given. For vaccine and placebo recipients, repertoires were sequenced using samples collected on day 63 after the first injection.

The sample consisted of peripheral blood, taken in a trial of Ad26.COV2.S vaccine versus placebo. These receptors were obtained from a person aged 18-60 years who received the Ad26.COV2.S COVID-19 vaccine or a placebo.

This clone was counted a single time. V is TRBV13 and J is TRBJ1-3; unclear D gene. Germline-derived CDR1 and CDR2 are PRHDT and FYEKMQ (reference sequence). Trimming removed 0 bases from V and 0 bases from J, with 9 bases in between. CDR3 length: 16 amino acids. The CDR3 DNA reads TGTGCCAGCAGCTTAGGCTTGGAAAACTCTGGAAACACCATATATTTT. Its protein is CASSLGLENSGNTIYF.

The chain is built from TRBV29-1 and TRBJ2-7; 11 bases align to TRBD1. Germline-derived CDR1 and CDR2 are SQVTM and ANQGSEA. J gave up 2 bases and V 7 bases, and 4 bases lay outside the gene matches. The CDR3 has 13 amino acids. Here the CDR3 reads CSAEGQGAYEQYF. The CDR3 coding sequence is TGCAGCGCCGAGGGACAGGGGGCCTACGAGCAGTACTTC.

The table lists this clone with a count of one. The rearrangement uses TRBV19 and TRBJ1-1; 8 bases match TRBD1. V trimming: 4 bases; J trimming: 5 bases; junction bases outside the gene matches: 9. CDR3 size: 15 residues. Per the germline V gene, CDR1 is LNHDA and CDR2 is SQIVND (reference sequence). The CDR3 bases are TGTGCCAGTAGTAACTTAGCAGGGGGCATGACTGAAGCTTTCTTT. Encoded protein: CASSNLAGGMTEAFF. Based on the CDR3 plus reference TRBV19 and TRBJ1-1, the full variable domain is DGGITQSPKYLFRKEGQNVTLSCEQNLNHDAMYWYRQDPGQGLRLIYYSQIVNDFQKGDIAEGYSVSREKKESFPLTVTSAQKNPTAFYLCASSNLAGGMTEAFFGQGTRLTVV.

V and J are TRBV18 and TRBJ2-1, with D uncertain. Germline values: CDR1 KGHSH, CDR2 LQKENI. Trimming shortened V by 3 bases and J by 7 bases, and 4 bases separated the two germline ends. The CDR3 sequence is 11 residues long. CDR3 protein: CASSPKNEQFF. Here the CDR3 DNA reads TGTGCCAGCTCACCGAAGAATGAGCAGTTCTTC. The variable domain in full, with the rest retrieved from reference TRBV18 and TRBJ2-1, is NAGVMQNPRHLVRRRGQEARLRCSPMKGHSHVYWYRQLPEEGLKFMVYLQKENIIDESGMPKERFSAEFPKEGPSILRIQQVVRGDSAAYFCASSPKNEQFFGPGTRLTVL.

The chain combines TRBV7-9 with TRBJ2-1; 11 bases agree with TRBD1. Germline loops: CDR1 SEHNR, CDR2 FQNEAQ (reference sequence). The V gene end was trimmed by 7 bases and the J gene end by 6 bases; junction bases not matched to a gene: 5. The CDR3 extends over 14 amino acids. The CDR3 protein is CASTTGTGGNEQFF. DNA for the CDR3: TGTGCCAGCACAACCGGGACAGGGGGCAATGAGCAGTTCTTC.

CDR3 DNA: TGTGCCAGCAGTTTATGGAGGGCGGCTCGTGATACGCAGTATTTT. The encoded protein is CASSLWRAARDTQYF. The chain carries TRBV28 and TRBJ2-3, with a possible D match to TRBD2 (5 bases). CDR1 and CDR2 (germline): MDHEN, SYDVKM. V was clipped by 0 bases and J by 6 bases, with 13 bases between them. CDR3 length: 15 amino acids.

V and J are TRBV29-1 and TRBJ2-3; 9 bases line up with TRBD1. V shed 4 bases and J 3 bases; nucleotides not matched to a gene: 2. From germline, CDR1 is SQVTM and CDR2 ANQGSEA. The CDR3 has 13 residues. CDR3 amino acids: CSVADRGTDTQYF. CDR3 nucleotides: TGCAGCGTTGCGGACAGGGGTACAGATACGCAGTATTTT.

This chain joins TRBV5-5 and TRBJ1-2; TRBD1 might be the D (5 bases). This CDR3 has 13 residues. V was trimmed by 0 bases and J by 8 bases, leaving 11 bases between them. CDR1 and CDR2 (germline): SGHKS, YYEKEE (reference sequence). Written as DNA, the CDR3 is TGTGCCAGCAGCTTGGGCAGGGTTGACGGCTACACCTTC. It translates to CASSLGRVDGYTF.

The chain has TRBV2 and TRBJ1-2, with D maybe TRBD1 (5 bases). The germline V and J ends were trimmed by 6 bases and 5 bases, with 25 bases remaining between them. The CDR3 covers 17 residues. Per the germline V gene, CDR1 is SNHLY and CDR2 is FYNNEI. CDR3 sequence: CASSALGGSIKTYGYTF. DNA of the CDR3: TGTGCCAGCAGCGCCCTTGGGGGGAGCATTAAAACTTATGGCTACACCTTC.